The 4 T cell receptor beta chains presented below share a single source sample, sequenced in a study of blood T cell repertoires in COVID-19. Generated by immunoSEQ multiplex PCR, the TCRdb table keeps only in-frame clones and is missing some. Of tens of thousands of clones listed, approximately 80% are singletons. The source material was peripheral blood. Receptors originate from a woman in her 70s with acute or convalescent COVID-19.

This rearrangement joins TRBV2 to TRBJ1-2, with D maybe TRBD1 (6 bases). CDR1 and CDR2 from the germline V gene are SNHLY and FYNNEI. V lost 6 bases, J lost 7 bases, and 15 bases lay in between. There are 13 residues in the CDR3. The CDR3 DNA reads as TGTGCCAGCAGGGACCCAGGGGTTATTGGCTACACCTTC. This codes for CASRDPGVIGYTF. The full variable domain, completed using reference TRBV2 and TRBJ1-2, is EPEVTQTPSHQVTQMGQEVILRCVPISNHLYFYWYRQILGQKVEFLVSFYNNEISEKSEIFDDQFSVERPDGSNFTLKIRSTKLEDSAMYFCASRDPGVIGYTFGSGTRLTVV.

This chain links TRBV7-2 with TRBJ2-3; 8 bases align to TRBD1. With V trimmed by 6 bases and J by 3 bases, 5 bases remained unmatched. Germline V CDR1 and CDR2: SGHTA, FQGNSA. The CDR3 runs 14 residues. CDR3 coding DNA: TGTGCCAGCAGGCCCAGGGGGCTTACAGATACGCAGTATTTT. Encoded protein: CASRPRGLTDTQYF.

The chain couples TRBV19 to TRBJ1-1, with a weak D call TRBD1 (5 bases). Germline V lookup: CDR1 LNHDA, CDR2 SQIVND (reference sequence). This CDR3 is built from 15 residues. Trimming took off 4 bases at V and 3 bases at J, with 15 bases between the two ends. This chain's CDR3 is CASSKLRDGDTEAFF. In DNA, the CDR3 is TGTGCCAGTAGTAAACTCAGGGATGGAGACACTGAAGCTTTCTTT. Variable domain in full (rest from reference TRBV19 and TRBJ1-1): DGGITQSPKYLFRKEGQNVTLSCEQNLNHDAMYWYRQDPGQGLRLIYYSQIVNDFQKGDIAEGYSVSREKKESFPLTVTSAQKNPTAFYLCASSKLRDGDTEAFFGQGTRLTVV.

The chain recombines TRBV6-5 with TRBJ2-7, with 7 bases aligning to TRBD1. From germline, CDR1 is MNHEY and CDR2 SVGAGI. The ends lost 0 bases at V and 6 bases at J; junction bases unmatched: 5. This CDR3 comprises 14 residues. DNA of the CDR3: TGTGCCAGCAGTTACTCGGTGACAGGGTCCGAGCAGTACTTC. This codes for CASSYSVTGSEQYF.